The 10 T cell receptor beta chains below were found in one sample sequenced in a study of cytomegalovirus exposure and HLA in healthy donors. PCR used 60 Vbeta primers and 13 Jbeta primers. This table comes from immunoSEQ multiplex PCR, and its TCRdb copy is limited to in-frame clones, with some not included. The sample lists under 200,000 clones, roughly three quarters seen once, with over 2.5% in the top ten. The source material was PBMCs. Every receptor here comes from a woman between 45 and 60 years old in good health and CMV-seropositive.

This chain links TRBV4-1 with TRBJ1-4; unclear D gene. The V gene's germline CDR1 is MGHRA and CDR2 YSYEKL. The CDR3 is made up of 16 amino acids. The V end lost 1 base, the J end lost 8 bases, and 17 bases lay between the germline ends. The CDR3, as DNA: TGCGCCAGCAGCCAAGGAGGTCACCATGAGAGAGAAAAACTGTTTTTT. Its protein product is CASSQGGHHEREKLFF.

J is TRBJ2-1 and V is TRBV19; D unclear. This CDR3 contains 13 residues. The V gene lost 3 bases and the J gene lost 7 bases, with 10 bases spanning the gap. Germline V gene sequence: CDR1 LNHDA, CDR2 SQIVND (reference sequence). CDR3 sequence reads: CASSIPLENEQFF. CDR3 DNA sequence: TGTGCCAGTAGTATCCCTCTGGAGAATGAGCAGTTCTTC.

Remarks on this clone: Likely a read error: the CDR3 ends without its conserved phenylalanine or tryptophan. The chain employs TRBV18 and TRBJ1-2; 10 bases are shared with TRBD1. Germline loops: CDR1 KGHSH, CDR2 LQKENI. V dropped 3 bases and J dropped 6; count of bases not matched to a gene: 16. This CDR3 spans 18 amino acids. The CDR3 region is CASSPEEWGTGAKNGYTL. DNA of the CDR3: TGTGCCAGCTCACCGGAAGAGTGGGGGACAGGGGCTAAAAATGGCTACACCCTC.

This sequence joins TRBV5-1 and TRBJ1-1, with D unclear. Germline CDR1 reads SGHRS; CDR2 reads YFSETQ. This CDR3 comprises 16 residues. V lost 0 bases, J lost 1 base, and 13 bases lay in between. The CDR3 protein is CASSLGPARSNTEAFF. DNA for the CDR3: TGCGCCAGCAGCTTGGGTCCGGCCAGGTCGAACACTGAAGCTTTCTTT.

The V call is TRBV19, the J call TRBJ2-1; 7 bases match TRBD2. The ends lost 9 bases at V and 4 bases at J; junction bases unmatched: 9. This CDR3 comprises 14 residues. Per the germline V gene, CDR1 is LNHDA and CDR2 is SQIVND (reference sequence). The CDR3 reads CASMRAGDYNEQFF. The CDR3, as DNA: TGTGCCAGCATGCGGGCGGGGGATTACAATGAGCAGTTCTTC.

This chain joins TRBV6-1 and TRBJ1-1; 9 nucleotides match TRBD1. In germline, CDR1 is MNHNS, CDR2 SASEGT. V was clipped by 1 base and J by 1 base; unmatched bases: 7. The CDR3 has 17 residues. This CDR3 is CASSEGFLGQGNTEAFF. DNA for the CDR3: TGTGCCAGCAGTGAAGGGTTTTTGGGACAGGGGAACACTGAAGCTTTCTTT.

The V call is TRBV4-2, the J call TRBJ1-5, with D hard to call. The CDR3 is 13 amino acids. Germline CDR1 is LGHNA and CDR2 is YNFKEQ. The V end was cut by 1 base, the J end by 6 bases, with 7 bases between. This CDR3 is CASSQVIGQPQHF. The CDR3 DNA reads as TGTGCCAGCAGCCAAGTCATCGGTCAGCCCCAGCATTTT.

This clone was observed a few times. The CDR3, as DNA: TGTGCCAGCAGTGGTTTTCTTTCGGGCGAGCAGTACTTC. Translated: CASSGFLSGEQYF. V and J are TRBV6-6 and TRBJ2-7; D not resolved. CDR1 is MNHNY, CDR2 SVGAGI, per germline (reference sequence). CDR3 length: 13 residues. Trimming removed 5 bases at V and 6 bases at J, with 14 bases between.

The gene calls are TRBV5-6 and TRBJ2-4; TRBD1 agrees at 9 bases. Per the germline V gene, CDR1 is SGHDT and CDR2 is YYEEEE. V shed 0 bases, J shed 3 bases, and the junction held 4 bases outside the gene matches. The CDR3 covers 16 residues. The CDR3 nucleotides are TGTGCCAGCAGCTTGGACAGGGGGCTAGGCAAAAACATTCAGTACTTC. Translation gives CASSLDRGLGKNIQYF.

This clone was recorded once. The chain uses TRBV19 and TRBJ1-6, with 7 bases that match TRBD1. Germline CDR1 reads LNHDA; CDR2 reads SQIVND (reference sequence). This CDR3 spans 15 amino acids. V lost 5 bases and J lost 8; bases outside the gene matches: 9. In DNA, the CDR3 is TGTGCCAGTAGTGCAGGACAGGAGACCTATTCACCCCTCCACTTT. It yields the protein CASSAGQETYSPLHF.